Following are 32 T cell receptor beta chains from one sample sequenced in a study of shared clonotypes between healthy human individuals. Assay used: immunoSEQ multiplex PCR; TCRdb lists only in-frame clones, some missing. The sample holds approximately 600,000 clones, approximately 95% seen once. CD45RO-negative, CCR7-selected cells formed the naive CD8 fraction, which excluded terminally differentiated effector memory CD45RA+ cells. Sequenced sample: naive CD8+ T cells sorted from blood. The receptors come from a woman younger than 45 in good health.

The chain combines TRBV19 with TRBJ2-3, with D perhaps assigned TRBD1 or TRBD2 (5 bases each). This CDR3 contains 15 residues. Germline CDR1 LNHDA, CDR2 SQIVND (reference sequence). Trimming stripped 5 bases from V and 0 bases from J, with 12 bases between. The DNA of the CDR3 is TGTGCCAGTAGTCCAGGGACCTATAGCACAGATACGCAGTATTTT. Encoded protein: CASSPGTYSTDTQYF.

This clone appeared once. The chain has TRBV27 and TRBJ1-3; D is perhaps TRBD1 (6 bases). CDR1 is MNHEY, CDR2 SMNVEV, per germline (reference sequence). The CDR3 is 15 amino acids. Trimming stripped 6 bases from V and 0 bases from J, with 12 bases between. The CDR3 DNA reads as TGTGCCAGCAGCGGGACATCCCACTCTGGAAACACCATATATTTT. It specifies CASSGTSHSGNTIYF.

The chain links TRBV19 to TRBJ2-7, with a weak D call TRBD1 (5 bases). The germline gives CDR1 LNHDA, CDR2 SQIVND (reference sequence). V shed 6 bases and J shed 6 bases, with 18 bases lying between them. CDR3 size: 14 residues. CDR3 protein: CASSSRGGALEQYF. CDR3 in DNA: TGTGCCAGTAGCTCAAGGGGCGGAGCACTCGAGCAGTACTTC.

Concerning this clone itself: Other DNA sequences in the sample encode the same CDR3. The CDR3 nucleotides are TGTGCCAGCAGTGAAGGCCAGGGGGCGGGCGGGGAGCTGTTTTTT. It translates to CASSEGQGAGGELFF. The rearrangement joins TRBV2 to TRBJ2-2; 8 bases line up with TRBD1. The V and J ends lost 1 base and 7 bases, in that order; junction bases with no gene match: 5. Germline lookup yields CDR1 SNHLY and CDR2 FYNNEI. This CDR3 is built from 15 residues.

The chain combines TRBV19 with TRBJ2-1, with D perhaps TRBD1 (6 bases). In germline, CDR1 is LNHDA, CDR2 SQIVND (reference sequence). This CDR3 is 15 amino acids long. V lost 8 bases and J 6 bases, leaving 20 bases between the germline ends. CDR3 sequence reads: CASGGQILLINEQFF. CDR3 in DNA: TGTGCCAGTGGTGGACAGATTCTCCTGATCAATGAGCAGTTCTTC.

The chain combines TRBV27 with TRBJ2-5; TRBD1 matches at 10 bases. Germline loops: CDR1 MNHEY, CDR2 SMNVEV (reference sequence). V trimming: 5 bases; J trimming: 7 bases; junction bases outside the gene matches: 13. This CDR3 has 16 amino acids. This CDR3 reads CASSDLPDRGHGTQYF. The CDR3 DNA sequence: TGTGCCAGCAGTGACCTCCCCGACAGGGGGCATGGGACCCAGTACTTC.

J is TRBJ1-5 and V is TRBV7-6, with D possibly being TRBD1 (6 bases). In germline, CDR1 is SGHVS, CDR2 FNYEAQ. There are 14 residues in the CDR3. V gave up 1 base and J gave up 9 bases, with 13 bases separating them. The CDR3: CASSLVGGTGPQHF. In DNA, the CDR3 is TGTGCCAGCAGCTTAGTTGGGGGCACTGGGCCCCAGCATTTT.

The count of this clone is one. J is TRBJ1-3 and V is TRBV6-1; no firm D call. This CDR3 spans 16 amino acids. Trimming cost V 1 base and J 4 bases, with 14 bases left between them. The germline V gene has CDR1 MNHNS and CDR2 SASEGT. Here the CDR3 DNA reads TGTGCCAGCAGTGAAGAGGTCAGGATATACGGAAACACCATATATTTT. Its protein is CASSEEVRIYGNTIYF.

The CDR3 sequence: CASSSIGQIEAFF. DNA for the CDR3: TGTGCCAGCAGTTCTATCGGACAGATTGAAGCTTTCTTT. V is TRBV27 and J is TRBJ1-1; maybe TRBD1 (6 bases). V was clipped by 4 bases and J by 7 bases, with 13 bases between them. The CDR3 runs to 13 residues. CDR1 MNHEY and CDR2 SMNVEV come from the germline V gene (reference sequence).

The CDR3 sequence: CASSPSVGNSNQPQHF. CDR3 nucleotide sequence: TGTGCCAGCAGTCCCTCGGTCGGGAATAGCAATCAGCCCCAGCATTTT. The chain has TRBV27 and TRBJ1-5; D ambiguous. V was cut by 5 bases and J by 0 bases, with 14 bases left in between. CDR1 and CDR2 from the germline V gene are MNHEY and SMNVEV (reference sequence). The CDR3 runs to 16 residues.

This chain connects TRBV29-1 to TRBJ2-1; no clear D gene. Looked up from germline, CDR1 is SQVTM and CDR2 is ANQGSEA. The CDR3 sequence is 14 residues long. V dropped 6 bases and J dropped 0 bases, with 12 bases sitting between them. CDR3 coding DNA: TGCAGCGTATTAGGACGGAGCTCCTACAATGAGCAGTTCTTC. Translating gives CSVLGRSSYNEQFF.

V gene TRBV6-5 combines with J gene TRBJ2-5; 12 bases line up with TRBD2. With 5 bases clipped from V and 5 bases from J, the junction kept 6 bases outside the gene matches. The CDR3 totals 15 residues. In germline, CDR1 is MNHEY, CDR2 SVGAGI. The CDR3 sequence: CASSQLAGGVETQYF. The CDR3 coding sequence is TGTGCCAGCAGTCAACTAGCGGGAGGAGTGGAGACCCAGTACTTC.

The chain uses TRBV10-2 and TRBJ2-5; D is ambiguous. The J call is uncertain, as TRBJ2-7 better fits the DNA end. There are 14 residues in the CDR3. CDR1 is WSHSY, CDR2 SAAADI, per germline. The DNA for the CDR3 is TGCGCCAGCGTAGACGATAATGCGGCCTACGAGCAGTACTTC. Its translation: CASVDDNAAYEQYF.

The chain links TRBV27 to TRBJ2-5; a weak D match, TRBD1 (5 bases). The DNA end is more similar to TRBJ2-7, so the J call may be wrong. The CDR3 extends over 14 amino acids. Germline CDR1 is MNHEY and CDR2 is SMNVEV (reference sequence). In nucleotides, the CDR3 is TGTGCCAGCAGCCTCGTCCAGGGATCCTACGAGCAGTACTTC. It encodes CASSLVQGSYEQYF.

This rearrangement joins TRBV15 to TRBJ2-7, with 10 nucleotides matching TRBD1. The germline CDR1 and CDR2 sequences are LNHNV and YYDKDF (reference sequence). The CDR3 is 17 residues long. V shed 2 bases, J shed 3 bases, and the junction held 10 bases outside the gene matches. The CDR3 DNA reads TGTGCCACCAGCAGAACTTCCGGGACAGGGGACTTCTACGAGCAGTACTTC. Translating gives CATSRTSGTGDFYEQYF.

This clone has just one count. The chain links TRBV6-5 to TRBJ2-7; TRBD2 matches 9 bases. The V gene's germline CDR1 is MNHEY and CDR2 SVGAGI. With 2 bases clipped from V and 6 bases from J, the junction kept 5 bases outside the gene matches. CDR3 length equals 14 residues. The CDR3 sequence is CASSYGTSLSEQYF. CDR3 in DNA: TGTGCCAGCAGTTACGGGACTAGCCTTTCCGAGCAGTACTTC.

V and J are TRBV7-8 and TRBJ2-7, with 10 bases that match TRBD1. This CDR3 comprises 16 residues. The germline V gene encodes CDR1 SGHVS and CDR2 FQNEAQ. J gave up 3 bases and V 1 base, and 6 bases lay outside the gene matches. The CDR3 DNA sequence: TGTGCCAGCAGCTTAGGGCTGACAGGGGGCCTCTACGAGCAGTACTTC. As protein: CASSLGLTGGLYEQYF.

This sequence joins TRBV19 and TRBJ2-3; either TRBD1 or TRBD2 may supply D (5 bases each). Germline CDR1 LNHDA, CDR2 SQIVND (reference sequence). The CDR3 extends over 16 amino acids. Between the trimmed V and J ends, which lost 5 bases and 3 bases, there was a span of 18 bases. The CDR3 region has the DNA TGTGCCAGTAGTGGCAGGGAGCTAACTACGACAGATACGCAGTATTTT. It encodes CASSGRELTTTDTQYF. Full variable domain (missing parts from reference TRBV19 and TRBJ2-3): DGGITQSPKYLFRKEGQNVTLSCEQNLNHDAMYWYRQDPGQGLRLIYYSQIVNDFQKGDIAEGYSVSREKKESFPLTVTSAQKNPTAFYLCASSGRELTTTDTQYFGPGTRLTVL.

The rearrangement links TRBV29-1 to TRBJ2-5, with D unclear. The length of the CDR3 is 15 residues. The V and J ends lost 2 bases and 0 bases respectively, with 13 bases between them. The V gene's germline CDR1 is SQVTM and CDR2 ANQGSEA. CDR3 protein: CSVEHQVEYQETQYF. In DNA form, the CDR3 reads TGCAGCGTTGAACACCAGGTTGAATACCAAGAGACCCAGTACTTC.

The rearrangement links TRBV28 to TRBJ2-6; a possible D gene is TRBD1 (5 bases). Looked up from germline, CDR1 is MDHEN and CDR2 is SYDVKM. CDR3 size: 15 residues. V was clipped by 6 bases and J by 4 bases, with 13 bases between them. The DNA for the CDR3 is TGTGCCAGCAGAGGCAGGGTGGACGGGGCCAACGTCCTGACTTTC. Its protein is CASRGRVDGANVLTF.

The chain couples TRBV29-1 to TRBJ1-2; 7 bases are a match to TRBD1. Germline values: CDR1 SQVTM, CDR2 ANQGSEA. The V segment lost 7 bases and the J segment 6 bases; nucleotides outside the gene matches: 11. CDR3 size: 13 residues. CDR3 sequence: CSDMTGIEDGYTF. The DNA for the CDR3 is TGCAGCGATATGACAGGGATCGAGGATGGCTACACCTTC.

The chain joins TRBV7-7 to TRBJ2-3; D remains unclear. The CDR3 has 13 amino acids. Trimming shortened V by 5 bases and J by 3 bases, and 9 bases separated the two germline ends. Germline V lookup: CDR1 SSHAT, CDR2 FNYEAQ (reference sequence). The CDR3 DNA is TGTGCCAGCAGCCCGAGTCCGACAGATACGCAGTATTTT. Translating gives CASSPSPTDTQYF.

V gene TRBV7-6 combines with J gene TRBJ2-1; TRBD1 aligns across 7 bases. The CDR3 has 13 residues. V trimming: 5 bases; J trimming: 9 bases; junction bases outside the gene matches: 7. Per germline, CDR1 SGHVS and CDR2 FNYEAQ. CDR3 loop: CASSLQGVAEQFF. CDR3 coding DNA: TGTGCCAGCAGCCTCCAGGGGGTTGCTGAGCAGTTCTTC.

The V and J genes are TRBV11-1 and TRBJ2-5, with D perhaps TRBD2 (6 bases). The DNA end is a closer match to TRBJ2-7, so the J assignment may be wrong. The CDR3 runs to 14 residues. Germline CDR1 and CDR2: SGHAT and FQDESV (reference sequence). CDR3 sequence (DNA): TGTGCCAGCAGTCACGGGCGGGGAGCCTACGAGCAGTACTTC. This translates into CASSHGRGAYEQYF.

CDR3 DNA sequence: TGTGCCAGCAGTTTTGGTCCAGCGGGGGGTTCCTACGAGCAGTACTTC. It encodes CASSFGPAGGSYEQYF. The rearrangement links TRBV27 to TRBJ2-7; TRBD2 matches 9 bases. CDR3 length: 16 residues. With V trimmed by 3 bases and J by 1 base, 7 bases remained unmatched. Germline assignment: CDR1 MNHEY and CDR2 SMNVEV (reference sequence).

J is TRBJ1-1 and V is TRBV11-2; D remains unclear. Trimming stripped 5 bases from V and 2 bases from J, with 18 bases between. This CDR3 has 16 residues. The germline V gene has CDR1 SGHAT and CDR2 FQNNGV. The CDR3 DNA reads TGTGCCAGCAGCCAATCGCGCGGGGAGATAAACACTGAAGCTTTCTTT. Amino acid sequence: CASSQSRGEINTEAFF.

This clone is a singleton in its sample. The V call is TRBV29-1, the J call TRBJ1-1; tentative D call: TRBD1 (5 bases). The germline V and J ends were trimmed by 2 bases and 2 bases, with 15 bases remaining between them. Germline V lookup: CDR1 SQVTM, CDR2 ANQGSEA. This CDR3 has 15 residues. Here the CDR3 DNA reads TGCAGCGTTGAAAGTCGCGGGGCCCCTAACACTGAAGCTTTCTTT. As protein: CSVESRGAPNTEAFF.

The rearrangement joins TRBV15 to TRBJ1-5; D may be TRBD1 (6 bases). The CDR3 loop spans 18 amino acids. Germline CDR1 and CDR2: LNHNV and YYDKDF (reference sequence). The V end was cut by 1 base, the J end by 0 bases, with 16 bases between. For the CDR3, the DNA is TGTGCCACCAGCAGAGGGGGGGGGCGGACAGATAGCAATCAGCCCCAGCATTTT. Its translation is CATSRGGGRTDSNQPQHF.

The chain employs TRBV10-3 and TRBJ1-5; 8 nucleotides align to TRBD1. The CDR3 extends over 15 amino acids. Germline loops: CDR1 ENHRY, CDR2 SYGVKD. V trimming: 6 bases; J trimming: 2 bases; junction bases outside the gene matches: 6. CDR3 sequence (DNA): TGTGCCATCAGCAATACAGGGGGTCGCAATCAGCCCCAGCATTTT. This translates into CAISNTGGRNQPQHF.

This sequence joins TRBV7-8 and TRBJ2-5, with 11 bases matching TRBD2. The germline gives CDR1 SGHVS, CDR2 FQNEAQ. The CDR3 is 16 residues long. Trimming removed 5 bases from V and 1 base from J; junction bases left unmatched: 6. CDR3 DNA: TGTGCCAGCAGCAACCGACTAGCGGGATCCCAAGAGACCCAGTACTTC. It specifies CASSNRLAGSQETQYF.

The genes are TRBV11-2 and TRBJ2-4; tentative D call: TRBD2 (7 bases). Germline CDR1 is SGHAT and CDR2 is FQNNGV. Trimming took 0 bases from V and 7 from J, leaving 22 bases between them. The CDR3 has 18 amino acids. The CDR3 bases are TGTGCCAGCAGCTTAGATTCGGCAGGGGAGGGCTATGGGAACATTCAGTACTTC. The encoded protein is CASSLDSAGEGYGNIQYF.

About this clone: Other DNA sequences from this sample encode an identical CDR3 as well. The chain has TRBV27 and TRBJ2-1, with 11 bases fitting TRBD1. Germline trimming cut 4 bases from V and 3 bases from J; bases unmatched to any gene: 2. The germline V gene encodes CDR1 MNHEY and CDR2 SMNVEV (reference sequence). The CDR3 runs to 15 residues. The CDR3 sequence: CASSSGTGGYNEQFF. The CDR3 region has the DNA TGTGCCAGCAGTTCTGGGACAGGGGGCTACAATGAGCAGTTCTTC.